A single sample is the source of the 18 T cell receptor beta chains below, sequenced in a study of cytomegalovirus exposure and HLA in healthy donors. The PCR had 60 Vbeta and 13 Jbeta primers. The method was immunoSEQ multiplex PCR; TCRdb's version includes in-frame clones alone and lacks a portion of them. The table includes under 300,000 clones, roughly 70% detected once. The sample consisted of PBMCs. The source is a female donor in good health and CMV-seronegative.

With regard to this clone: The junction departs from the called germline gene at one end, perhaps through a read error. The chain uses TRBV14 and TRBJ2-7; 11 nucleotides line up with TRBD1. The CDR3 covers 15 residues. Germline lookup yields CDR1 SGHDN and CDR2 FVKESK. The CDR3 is CASSQVGTGGNEQYF. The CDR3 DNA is TGTGCCAGCAGCCAAGTCGGGACAGGGGGTAACGAGCAGTACTTT.

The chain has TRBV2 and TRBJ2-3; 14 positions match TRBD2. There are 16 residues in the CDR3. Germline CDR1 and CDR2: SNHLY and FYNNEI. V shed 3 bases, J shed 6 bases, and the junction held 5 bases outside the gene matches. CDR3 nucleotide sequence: TGTGCCAGCAGTGAGGGACTAGCGGGAGTTGGGGATACGCAGTATTTT. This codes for CASSEGLAGVGDTQYF. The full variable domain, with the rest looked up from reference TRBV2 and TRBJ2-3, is EPEVTQTPSHQVTQMGQEVILRCVPISNHLYFYWYRQILGQKVEFLVSFYNNEISEKSEIFDDQFSVERPDGSNFTLKIRSTKLEDSAMYFCASSEGLAGVGDTQYFGPGTRLTVL.

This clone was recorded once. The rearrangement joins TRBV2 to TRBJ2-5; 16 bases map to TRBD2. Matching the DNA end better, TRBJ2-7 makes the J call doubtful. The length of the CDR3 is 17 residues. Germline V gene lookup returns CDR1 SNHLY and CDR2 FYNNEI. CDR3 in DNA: TGTGCCAGCAGCGGGGGGGGACTAGCGGGAGGGACCTACGAGCAGTACTTC. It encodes CASSGGGLAGGTYEQYF.

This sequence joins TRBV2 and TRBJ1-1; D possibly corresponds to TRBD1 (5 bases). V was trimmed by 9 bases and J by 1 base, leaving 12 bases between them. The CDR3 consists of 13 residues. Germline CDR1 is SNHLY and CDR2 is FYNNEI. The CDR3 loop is CARVRTPNTEAFF. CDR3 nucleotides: TGTGCCAGGGTCCGGACACCGAACACTGAAGCTTTCTTT.

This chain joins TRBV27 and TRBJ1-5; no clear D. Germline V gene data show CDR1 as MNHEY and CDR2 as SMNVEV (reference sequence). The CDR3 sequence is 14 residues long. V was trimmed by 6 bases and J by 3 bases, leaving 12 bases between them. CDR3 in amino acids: CASSYGLTNQPQHF. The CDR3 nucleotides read TGTGCCAGCAGCTATGGACTTACCAATCAGCCCCAGCATTTT.

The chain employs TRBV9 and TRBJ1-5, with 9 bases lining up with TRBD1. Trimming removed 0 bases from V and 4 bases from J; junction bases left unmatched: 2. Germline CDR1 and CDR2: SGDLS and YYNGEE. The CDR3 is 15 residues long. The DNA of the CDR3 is TGTGCCAGCAGCGTAGCTGGGACAGGGAATCAGCCCCAGCATTTT. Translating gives CASSVAGTGNQPQHF.

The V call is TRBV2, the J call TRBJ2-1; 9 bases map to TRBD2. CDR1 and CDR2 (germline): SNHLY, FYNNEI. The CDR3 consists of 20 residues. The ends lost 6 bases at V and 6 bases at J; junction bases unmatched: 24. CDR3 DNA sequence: TGTGCCAGCAGACAACAGGGTAGGCGGGAGGGCCCTCCGCGGGGCAATGAGCAGTTCTTC. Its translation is CASRQQGRREGPPRGNEQFF.

The CDR3 protein is CASSSSTSTGGNSPLHF. DNA for the CDR3: TGTGCCAGCAGCTCGTCCACATCGACAGGGGGCAATTCACCCCTCCACTTT. The J gene is TRBJ1-6, the V gene TRBV11-1; TRBD1 aligns across 10 bases. V dropped 4 bases and J dropped 7; count of bases not matched to a gene: 10. The CDR3 covers 17 residues. The germline CDR1 and CDR2 sequences are SGHAT and FQDESV (reference sequence).

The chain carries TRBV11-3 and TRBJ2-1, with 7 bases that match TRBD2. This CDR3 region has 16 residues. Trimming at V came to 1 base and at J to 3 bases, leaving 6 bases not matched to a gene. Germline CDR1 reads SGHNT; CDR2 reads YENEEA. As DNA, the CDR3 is TGTGCCAGCAGCTTAGTTGCTAGCGGCGTCTACAATGAGCAGTTCTTC. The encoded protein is CASSLVASGVYNEQFF. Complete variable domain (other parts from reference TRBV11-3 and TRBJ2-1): EAGVVQSPRYKIIEKKQPVAFWCNPISGHNTLYWYLQNLGQGPELLIRYENEEAVDDSQLPKDRFSAERLKGVDSTLKIQPAELGDSAVYLCASSLVASGVYNEQFFGPGTRLTVL.

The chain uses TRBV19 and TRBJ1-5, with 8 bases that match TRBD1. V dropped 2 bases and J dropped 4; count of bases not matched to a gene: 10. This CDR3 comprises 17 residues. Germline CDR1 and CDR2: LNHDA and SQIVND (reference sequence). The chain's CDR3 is CASSITSGTGGNQPQHF. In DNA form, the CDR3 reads TGTGCCAGTAGTATAACTTCTGGGACAGGTGGTAATCAGCCCCAGCATTTT. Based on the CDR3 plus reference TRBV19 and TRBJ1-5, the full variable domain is DGGITQSPKYLFRKEGQNVTLSCEQNLNHDAMYWYRQDPGQGLRLIYYSQIVNDFQKGDIAEGYSVSREKKESFPLTVTSAQKNPTAFYLCASSITSGTGGNQPQHFGDGTRLSIL.

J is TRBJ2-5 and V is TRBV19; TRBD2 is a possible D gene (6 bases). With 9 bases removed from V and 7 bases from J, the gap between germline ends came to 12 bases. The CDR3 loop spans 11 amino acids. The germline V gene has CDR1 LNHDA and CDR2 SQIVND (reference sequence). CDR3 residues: CARAGRTTQYF. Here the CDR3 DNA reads TGTGCCAGGGCGGGACGGACGACCCAGTACTTC.

The CDR3 spells CASSQPGQGAGGYTF. The CDR3 DNA is TGTGCCAGCAGCCAACCGGGACAGGGGGCCGGTGGCTACACCTTC. The V call is TRBV11-2, the J call TRBJ1-2, with 12 nucleotides matching TRBD1. Germline V gene data show CDR1 as SGHAT and CDR2 as FQNNGV. This CDR3 contains 15 residues. V shed 5 bases, J shed 7 bases, and the junction held 8 bases outside the gene matches.

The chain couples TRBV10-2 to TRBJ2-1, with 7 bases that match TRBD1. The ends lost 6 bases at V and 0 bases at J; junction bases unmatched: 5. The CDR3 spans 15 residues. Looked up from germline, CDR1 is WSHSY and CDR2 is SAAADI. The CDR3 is CASRRGQSSYNEQFF. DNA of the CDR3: TGCGCCAGCAGGAGGGGACAGAGCTCCTACAATGAGCAGTTCTTC.

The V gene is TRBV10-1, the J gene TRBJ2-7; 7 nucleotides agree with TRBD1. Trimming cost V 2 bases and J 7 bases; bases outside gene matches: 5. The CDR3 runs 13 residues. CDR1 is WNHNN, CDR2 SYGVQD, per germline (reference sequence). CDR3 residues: CASSEDLRGEQYF. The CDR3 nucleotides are TGCGCCAGCAGTGAGGATCTCAGGGGGGAGCAGTACTTC.

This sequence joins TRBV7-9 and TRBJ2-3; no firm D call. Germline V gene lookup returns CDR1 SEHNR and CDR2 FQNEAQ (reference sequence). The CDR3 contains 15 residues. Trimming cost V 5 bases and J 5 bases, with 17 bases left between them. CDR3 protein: CASSPPHGSVDTQYF. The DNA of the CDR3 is TGTGCCAGCAGCCCACCACACGGGTCCGTAGATACGCAGTATTTT.

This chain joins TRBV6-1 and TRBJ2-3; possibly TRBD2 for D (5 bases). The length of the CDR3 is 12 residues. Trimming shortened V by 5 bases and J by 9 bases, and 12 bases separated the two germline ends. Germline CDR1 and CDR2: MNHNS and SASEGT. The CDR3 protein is CASSPSGSTQYF. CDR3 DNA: TGTGCCAGCAGTCCCTCGGGGAGCACGCAGTATTTT.

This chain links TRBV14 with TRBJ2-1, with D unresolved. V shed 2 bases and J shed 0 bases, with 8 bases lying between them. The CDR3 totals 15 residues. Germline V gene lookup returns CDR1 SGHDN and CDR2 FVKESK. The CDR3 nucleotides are TGTGCCAGCAGCCAACAAGATAGCTCCTACAATGAGCAGTTCTTC. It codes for CASSQQDSSYNEQFF.

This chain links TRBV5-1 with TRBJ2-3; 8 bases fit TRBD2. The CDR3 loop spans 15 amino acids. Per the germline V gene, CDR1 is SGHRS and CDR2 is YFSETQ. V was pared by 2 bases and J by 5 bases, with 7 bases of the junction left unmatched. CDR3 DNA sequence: TGCGCCAGCAGCTTATCGGGAGGGATGAGAGATACGCAGTATTTT. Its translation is CASSLSGGMRDTQYF. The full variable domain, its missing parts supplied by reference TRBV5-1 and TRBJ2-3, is KAGVTQTPRYLIKTRGQQVTLSCSPISGHRSVSWYQQTPGQGLQFLFEYFSETQRNKGNFPGRFSGRQFSNSRSEMNVSTLELGDSALYLCASSLSGGMRDTQYFGPGTRLTVL.